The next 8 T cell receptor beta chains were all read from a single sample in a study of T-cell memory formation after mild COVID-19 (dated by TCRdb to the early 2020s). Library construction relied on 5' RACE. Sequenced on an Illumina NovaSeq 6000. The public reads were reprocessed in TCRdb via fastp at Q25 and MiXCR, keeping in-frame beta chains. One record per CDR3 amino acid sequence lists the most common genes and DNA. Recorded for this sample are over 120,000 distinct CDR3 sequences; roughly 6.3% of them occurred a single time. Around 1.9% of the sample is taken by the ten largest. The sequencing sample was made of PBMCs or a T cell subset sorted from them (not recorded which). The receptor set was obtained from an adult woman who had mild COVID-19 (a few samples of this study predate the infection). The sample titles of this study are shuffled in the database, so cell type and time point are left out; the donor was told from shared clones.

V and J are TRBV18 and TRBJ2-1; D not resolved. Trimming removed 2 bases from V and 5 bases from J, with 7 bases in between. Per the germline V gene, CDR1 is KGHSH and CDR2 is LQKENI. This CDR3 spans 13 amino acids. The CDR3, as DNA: TGTGCCAGCTCACCAGGGGTACACAATGAGCAGTTCTTC. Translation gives CASSPGVHNEQFF. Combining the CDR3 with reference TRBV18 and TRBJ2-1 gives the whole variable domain NAGVMQNPRHLVRRRGQEARLRCSPMKGHSHVYWYRQLPEEGLKFMVYLQKENIIDESGMPKERFSAEFPKEGPSILRIQQVVRGDSAAYFCASSPGVHNEQFFGPGTRLTVL.

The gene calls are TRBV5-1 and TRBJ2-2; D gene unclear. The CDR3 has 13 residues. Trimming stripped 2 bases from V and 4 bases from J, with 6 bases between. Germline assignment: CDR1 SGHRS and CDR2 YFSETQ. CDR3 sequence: CASSFSGTGELFF. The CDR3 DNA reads TGCGCCAGCAGCTTTTCAGGCACCGGGGAGCTGTTTTTT.

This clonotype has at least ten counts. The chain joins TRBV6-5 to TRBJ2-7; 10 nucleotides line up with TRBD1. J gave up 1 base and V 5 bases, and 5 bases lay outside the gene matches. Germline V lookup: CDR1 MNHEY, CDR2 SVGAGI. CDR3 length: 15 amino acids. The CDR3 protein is CASSQLGQGSYEQYF. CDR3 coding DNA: TGTGCCAGCAGTCAATTGGGACAGGGGTCCTACGAGCAGTACTTC.

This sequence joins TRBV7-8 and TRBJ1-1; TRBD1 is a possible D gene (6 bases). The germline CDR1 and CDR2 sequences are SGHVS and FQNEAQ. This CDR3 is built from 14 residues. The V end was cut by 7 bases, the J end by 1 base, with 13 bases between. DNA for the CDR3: TGTGCCAGCAAAAAGGGGACACCGAACACTGAAGCTTTCTTT. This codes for CASKKGTPNTEAFF.

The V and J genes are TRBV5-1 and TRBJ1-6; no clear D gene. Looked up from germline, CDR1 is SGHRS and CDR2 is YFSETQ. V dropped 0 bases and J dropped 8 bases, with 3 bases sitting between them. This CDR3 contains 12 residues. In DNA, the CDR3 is TGCGCCAGCAGCTTGGATCATTCACCCCTCCACTTT. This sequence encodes CASSLDHSPLHF.

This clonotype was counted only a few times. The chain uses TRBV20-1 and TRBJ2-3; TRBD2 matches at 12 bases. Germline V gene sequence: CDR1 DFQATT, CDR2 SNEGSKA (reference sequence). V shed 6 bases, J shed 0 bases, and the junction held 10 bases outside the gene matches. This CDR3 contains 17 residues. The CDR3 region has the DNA TGCAGTGCGCCTCTAGCGGGAGGGCTACTTAGCACAGATACGCAGTATTTT. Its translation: CSAPLAGGLLSTDTQYF.

CDR3 residues: CASSQDRGRTNEKLFF. The CDR3 DNA follows: TGTGCCAGCAGCCAGGACAGGGGTAGGACTAATGAAAAACTGTTTTTT. The gene calls are TRBV4-2 and TRBJ1-4, with 9 bases lining up with TRBD1. Germline CDR1 is LGHNA and CDR2 is YNFKEQ. Trimming cost V 3 bases and J 2 bases; bases outside gene matches: 4. This CDR3 spans 16 amino acids.

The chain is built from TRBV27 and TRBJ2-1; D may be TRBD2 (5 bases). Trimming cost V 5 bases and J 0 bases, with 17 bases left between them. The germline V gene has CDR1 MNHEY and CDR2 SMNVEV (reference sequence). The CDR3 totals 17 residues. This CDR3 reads CASSPGNGRRSYNEQFF. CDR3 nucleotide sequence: TGTGCCAGCAGTCCGGGGAACGGACGGCGCTCCTACAATGAGCAGTTCTTC.